This record concerns one TCR beta chain sequence. Antigen: not known. Germline CDR1 SGHAT, CDR2 FQDESV (reference sequence). V shed 6 bases and J shed 6 bases, with 8 bases lying between them. CDR3 length: 12 amino acids. These data belong to a study of shared clonotypes between healthy human individuals. Findings and limits, study-wide: The naive CD4 repertoires of several donors were compared, and roughly 5% of clonotypes were shared.

At a deep level, the assay was run. The protocol was immunoSEQ multiplex PCR, while the TCRdb copy is restricted to in-frame clones and leaves out a portion. The table has roughly 520,000 clones, 95% to 97% seen once. Sequencing was performed on naive CD4+ T cells sorted from blood. Stated subset: CD45RA+ positively selected. The chain is built from TRBV11-1 and TRBJ2-2, with D unclear. The sequence was obtained from a woman younger than 45 in good health. Here the CDR3 reads CASSPGAGELFF. In DNA form, the CDR3 reads TGTGCCAGCAGTCCAGGCGCCGGGGAGCTGTTTTTT. Filled out from reference TRBV11-1 and TRBJ2-2, the complete variable domain reads EAEVAQSPRYKITEKSQAVAFWCDPISGHATLYWYRQILGQGPELLVQFQDESVVDDSQLPKDRFSAERLKGVDSTLKIQPAELGDSAMYLCASSPGAGELFFGEGSRLTVL.